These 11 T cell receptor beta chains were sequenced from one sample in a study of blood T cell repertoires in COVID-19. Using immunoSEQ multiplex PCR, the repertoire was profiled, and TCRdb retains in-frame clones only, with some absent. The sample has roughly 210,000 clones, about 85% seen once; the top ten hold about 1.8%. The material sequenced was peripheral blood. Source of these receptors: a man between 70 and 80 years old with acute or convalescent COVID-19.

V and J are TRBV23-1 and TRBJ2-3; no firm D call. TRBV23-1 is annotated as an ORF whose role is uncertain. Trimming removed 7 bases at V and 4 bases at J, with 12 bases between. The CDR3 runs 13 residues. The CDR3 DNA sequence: TGCGCCAGCACCACTTGGTTGGCAGATACGCAGTATTTT. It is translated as CASTTWLADTQYF.

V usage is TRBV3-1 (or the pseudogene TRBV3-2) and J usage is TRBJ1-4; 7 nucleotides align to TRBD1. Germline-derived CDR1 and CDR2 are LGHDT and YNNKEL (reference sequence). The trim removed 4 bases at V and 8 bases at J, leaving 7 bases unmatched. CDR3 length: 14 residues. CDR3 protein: CASSPRGPGEKLFF. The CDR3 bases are TGTGCCAGCAGCCCTAGGGGGCCGGGGGAAAAACTGTTTTTT.

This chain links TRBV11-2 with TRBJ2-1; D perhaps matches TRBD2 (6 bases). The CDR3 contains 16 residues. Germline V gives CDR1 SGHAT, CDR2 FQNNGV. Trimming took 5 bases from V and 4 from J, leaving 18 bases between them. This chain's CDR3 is CASSPSRDSHYNEQFF. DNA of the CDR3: TGTGCCAGCAGCCCAAGTCGGGACTCCCATTACAATGAGCAGTTCTTC.

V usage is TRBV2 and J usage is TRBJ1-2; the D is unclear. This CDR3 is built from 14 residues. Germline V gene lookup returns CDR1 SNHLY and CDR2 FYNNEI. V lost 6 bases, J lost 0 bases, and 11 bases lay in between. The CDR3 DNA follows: TGTGCCAGCAGGGAGACGACCTCTAACTATGGCTACACCTTC. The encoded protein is CASRETTSNYGYTF.

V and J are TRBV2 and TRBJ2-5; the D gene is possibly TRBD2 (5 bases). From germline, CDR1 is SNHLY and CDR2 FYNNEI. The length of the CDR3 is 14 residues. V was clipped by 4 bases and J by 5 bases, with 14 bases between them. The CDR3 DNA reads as TGTGCCAGCAGTGTGGAGACGGGAAGGGAGACCCAGTACTTC. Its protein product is CASSVETGRETQYF.

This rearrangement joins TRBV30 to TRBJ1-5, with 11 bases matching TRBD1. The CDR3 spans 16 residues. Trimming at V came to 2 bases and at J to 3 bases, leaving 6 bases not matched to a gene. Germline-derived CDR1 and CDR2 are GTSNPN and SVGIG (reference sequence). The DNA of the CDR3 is TGTGCCTGGAGTCTAAGGGACAGGGGGTACAATCAGCCCCAGCATTTT. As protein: CAWSLRDRGYNQPQHF.

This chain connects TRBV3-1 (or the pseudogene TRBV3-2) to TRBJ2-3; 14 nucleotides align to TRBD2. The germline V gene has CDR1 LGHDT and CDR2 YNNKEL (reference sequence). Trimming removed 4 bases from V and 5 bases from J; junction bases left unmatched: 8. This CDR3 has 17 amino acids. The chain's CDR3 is CASSLRGLAGGRDTQYF. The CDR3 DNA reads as TGTGCCAGCAGCCTTAGAGGACTAGCGGGAGGTAGAGATACGCAGTATTTT.

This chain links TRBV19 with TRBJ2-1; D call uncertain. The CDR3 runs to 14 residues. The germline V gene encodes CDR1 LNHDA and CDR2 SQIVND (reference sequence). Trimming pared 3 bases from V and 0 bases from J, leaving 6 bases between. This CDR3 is CASSIQSSYNEQFF. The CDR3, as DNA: TGTGCCAGTAGTATTCAGTCCTCCTACAATGAGCAGTTCTTC.

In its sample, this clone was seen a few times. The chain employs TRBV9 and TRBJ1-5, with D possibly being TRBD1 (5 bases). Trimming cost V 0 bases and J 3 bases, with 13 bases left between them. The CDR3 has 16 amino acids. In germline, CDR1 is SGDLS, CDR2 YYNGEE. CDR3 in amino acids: CASSVGSGGANQPQHF. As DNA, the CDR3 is TGTGCCAGCAGCGTAGGGTCGGGGGGAGCCAATCAGCCCCAGCATTTT.

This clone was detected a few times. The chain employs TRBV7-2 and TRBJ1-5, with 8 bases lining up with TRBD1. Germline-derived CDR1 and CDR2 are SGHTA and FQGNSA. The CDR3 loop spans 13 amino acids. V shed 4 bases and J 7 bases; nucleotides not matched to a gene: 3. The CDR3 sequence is CASSWTGRQPQHF. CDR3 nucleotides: TGTGCCAGCAGCTGGACAGGGAGACAGCCCCAGCATTTT.

The CDR3 region is CASSPGQVGGGYTF. DNA of the CDR3: TGTGCCAGCTCACCTGGACAGGTGGGAGGAGGCTACACCTTC. The gene calls are TRBV18 and TRBJ1-2, with TRBD1 matching 7 bases. This CDR3 is 14 amino acids long. The J segment lost 8 bases and the V segment lost 3 bases, leaving 9 bases of the junction unmatched. CDR1 is KGHSH and CDR2 is LQKENI in the germline V gene.